The 16 T cell receptor beta chains presented below share a single source sample, sequenced in a study of CD4+ T cells in melanoma. This table comes from immunoSEQ multiplex PCR, and its TCRdb copy is limited to in-frame clones, with some not included. The sample lists 110,000 to 150,000 clones, about 93% seen once, with more than 1.5% in the top ten. Source of these receptors: a human donor with melanoma.

This rearrangement joins TRBV19 to TRBJ1-6, with D maybe TRBD1 (6 bases). CDR1 LNHDA and CDR2 SQIVND come from the germline V gene (reference sequence). The CDR3 contains 13 residues. The V and J ends lost 6 bases and 10 bases respectively, with 13 bases between them. The CDR3 protein is CASSYREDSPLHF. In DNA form, the CDR3 reads TGTGCCAGTAGCTACAGGGAGGACTCACCCCTCCACTTT.

This clone was detected only once. CDR3 loop: CSAGRNEQYF. CDR3 coding DNA: TGCAGTGCTGGCAGAAACGAGCAGTACTTC. The chain couples TRBV20-1 to TRBJ2-7; D gene unclear. V was shortened by 5 bases and J by 5 bases, with 7 bases between the two germline ends. Germline V gene lookup returns CDR1 DFQATT and CDR2 SNEGSKA (reference sequence). The CDR3 spans 10 residues.

The rearrangement uses TRBV5-8 and TRBJ2-2; TRBD1 might be the D (6 bases). Between the trimmed V and J ends, which lost 4 bases and 0 bases, there was a span of 25 bases. Germline values: CDR1 SGHTS, CDR2 YDEGEE. The CDR3 is 20 residues long. Written as DNA, the CDR3 is TGTGCCAGCAGCCGAACCTACAGGGACGAAACCCTGACGAACACCGGGGAGCTGTTTTTT. Protein sequence: CASSRTYRDETLTNTGELFF.

The chain couples TRBV7-8 to TRBJ2-3; the D gene is possibly TRBD2 (6 bases). Trimming took off 5 bases at V and 8 bases at J, with 17 bases between the two ends. Germline V lookup: CDR1 SGHVS, CDR2 FQNEAQ. CDR3 size: 14 residues. This CDR3 is CASSPRLGTATQYF. As DNA, the CDR3 is TGTGCCAGCAGCCCTCGACTAGGGACTGCTACGCAGTATTTT.

The CDR3 DNA reads TGCGCCAGCAGCTTCCTTGTTGACGCTGAAGCTTTCTTT. Amino acids: CASSFLVDAEAFF. The chain joins TRBV5-1 to TRBJ1-1; D gene ambiguous. CDR1 is SGHRS, CDR2 YFSETQ, per germline. The V and J ends lost 2 bases and 6 bases respectively, with 11 bases between them. The CDR3 is made up of 13 amino acids.

This rearrangement joins TRBV30 to TRBJ2-3; no clear D gene. CDR3 length equals 13 residues. The V gene's germline CDR1 is GTSNPN and CDR2 SVGIG (reference sequence). V lost 2 bases to trimming and J lost 0 bases, with 6 bases between them. The CDR3 nucleotides read TGTGCCTGGAGTAGTGGTAGCACAGATACGCAGTATTTT. It encodes CAWSSGSTDTQYF.

CDR3 nucleotides: TGTGCCAGCTCACCATCGGACAGGATCGAAGCTTTCTTT. Its translation is CASSPSDRIEAFF. The chain couples TRBV18 to TRBJ1-1; 7 nucleotides align to TRBD1. There are 13 residues in the CDR3. Trimming removed 2 bases from V and 8 bases from J; junction bases left unmatched: 5. Germline V gives CDR1 KGHSH, CDR2 LQKENI.

This sequence joins TRBV25-1 and TRBJ1-3; weak D call: TRBD1 (5 bases). The V and J ends lost 11 bases and 4 bases respectively, with 15 bases between them. Germline lookup yields CDR1 MGHDK and CDR2 SYGVNS. The CDR3 has 13 amino acids. The chain's CDR3 is CASVGGAGNTIYF. The DNA for the CDR3 is TGTGCCTCTGTCGGGGGAGCGGGAAACACCATATATTTT.

This sequence joins TRBV27 and TRBJ1-1; no reliable D call. Germline CDR1 reads MNHEY; CDR2 reads SMNVEV (reference sequence). V was trimmed by 6 bases and J by 4 bases, leaving 9 bases between them. The CDR3 length is 12 residues. The CDR3 DNA reads as TGTGCCAGCAGCCCCCCCAGCACTGAAGCTTTCTTT. This sequence encodes CASSPPSTEAFF.

V and J are TRBV11-2 and TRBJ2-2; weak D call: TRBD2 (5 bases). Trimming removed 4 bases at V and 6 bases at J, with 9 bases between. The CDR3 length is 13 residues. The germline gives CDR1 SGHAT, CDR2 FQNNGV. This CDR3 reads CASSWRGPGELFF. For the CDR3, the DNA is TGTGCCAGCAGCTGGAGAGGGCCCGGGGAGCTGTTTTTT.

The chain carries TRBV5-1 and TRBJ2-1; perhaps TRBD1 as D (6 bases). Trimming cost V 0 bases and J 9 bases, with 13 bases left between them. Germline CDR1 SGHRS, CDR2 YFSETQ. The CDR3 is 14 residues long. CDR3 sequence reads: CASSLVDWDTEQFF. As DNA, the CDR3 is TGCGCCAGCAGCTTGGTGGATTGGGACACTGAGCAGTTCTTC.

This clone was seen once. CDR3 nucleotides: TGTGCCAGCGGGCTAGCGGGGGGCCAGTTCTTC. This encodes CASGLAGGQFF. The J gene is TRBJ2-1, the V gene TRBV6-5, with TRBD2 matching over 11 bases. The CDR3 contains 11 residues. Germline CDR1 and CDR2: MNHEY and SVGAGI. V lost 8 bases, J lost 13 bases, and 4 bases stayed unmatched.

The chain has TRBV7-2 and TRBJ2-5; D is possibly TRBD2 (6 bases). Germline V gene sequence: CDR1 SGHTA, CDR2 FQGNSA. V lost 1 base and J lost 1, with 10 bases in between. This CDR3 comprises 15 residues. This CDR3 reads CASSLVGGLQETQYF. CDR3 sequence (DNA): TGTGCCAGCAGCTTAGTGGGGGGTCTCCAAGAGACCCAGTACTTC. Supplemented by reference TRBV7-2 and TRBJ2-5, the full variable domain reads GAGVSQSPSNKVTEKGKDVELRCDPISGHTALYWYRQSLGQGLEFLIYFQGNSAPDKSGLPSDRFSAERTGGSVSTLTIQRTQQEDSAVYLCASSLVGGLQETQYFGPGTRLLVL.

V usage is TRBV10-3 and J usage is TRBJ2-7; possibly TRBD2 for D (6 bases). CDR3 length: 13 residues. Germline V gives CDR1 ENHRY, CDR2 SYGVKD. V lost 4 bases to trimming and J lost 1 base, with 8 bases between them. The CDR3 sequence: CAISGDWSYEQYF. The CDR3, as DNA: TGTGCCATCAGTGGGGACTGGTCCTACGAGCAGTACTTC.

This chain joins TRBV6-1 and TRBJ1-5; D not certain. The CDR3 totals 13 residues. Germline V gene sequence: CDR1 MNHNS, CDR2 SASEGT. V was clipped by 4 bases and J by 7 bases, with 11 bases between them. CDR3 residues: CASSVTMHQPQHF. CDR3 in DNA: TGTGCCAGCAGTGTAACCATGCACCAGCCCCAGCATTTT.

The V call is TRBV6-1, the J call TRBJ2-6; no reliable D call. Germline CDR1 MNHNS, CDR2 SASEGT. V lost 10 bases and J 1 base, leaving 5 bases between the germline ends. The CDR3 length is 12 residues. The CDR3 region is CATPSGANVLTF. CDR3 DNA sequence: TGTGCCACCCCGTCTGGGGCCAACGTCCTGACTTTC.